The rows below give T cell receptor beta chains drawn from one sample of a study of blood T cell repertoires in COVID-19. TCRdb keeps only in-frame clones here, not all; method: immunoSEQ multiplex PCR. The table includes 250,000 or so clones, around 86% detected once. The sample was peripheral blood. Receptor source: a woman in her fifties or sixties with COVID-19, enrolled during active disease. The CDR3 runs from the conserved cysteine through the conserved F or W. The D gene is left open where the match is weak. Part of the rows lack a size; the others show once, few, many or a class for expanded clones.

CDR3 protein | CDR3 DNA | D gene | clone size | J gene | V gene
CASSRDRGSYEQYF | TGTGCCAGTAGTAGGGACAGGGGAAGCTACGAGCAGTACTTC | TRBD1 | few | TRBJ2-7 | TRBV19
CAWRLPGQGKNIQYF | TGTGCCTGGAGGTTGCCGGGACAGGGGAAAAACATTCAGTACTTC | TRBD1 | NA | TRBJ2-4 | TRBV30
CALSRDRPRGGYTF | TGTGCCTTATCCCGGGACAGACCACGGGGAGGCTACACCTTC | TRBD1 | NA | TRBJ1-2 | TRBV30
CASSFRGGRDEQYF | TGTGCCAGCAGCTTCCGGGGAGGTAGGGACGAGCAGTACTTC | NA | NA | TRBJ2-7 | TRBV5-6
CASSDDRGYTQYF | TGTGCCAGCAGTGACGACAGGGGATATACGCAGTATTTT | TRBD1 | NA | TRBJ2-3 | TRBV2
CASSRTGDAEAFF | TGTGCCAGCAGCCGGACAGGGGACGCTGAAGCTTTCTTT | TRBD1 | NA | TRBJ1-1 | TRBV7-3
CASGTSGFANEQFF | TGTGCCAGCGGCACCTCAGGGTTTGCTAATGAGCAGTTCTTC | NA | NA | TRBJ2-1 | TRBV14
CASSLAGGTYEQYF | TGTGCCAGCAGCTTGGCGGGAGGGACATACGAGCAGTACTTC | TRBD2 | NA | TRBJ2-7 | TRBV5-5
CASSSRQGGGETQYF | TGTGCCAGCAGCTCAAGACAGGGGGGAGGTGAGACCCAGTACTTC | TRBD1 | NA | TRBJ2-5 | TRBV7-9
CASSLVGQGAPGELFF | TGTGCCAGCAGCTTAGTGGGACAGGGGGCCCCCGGGGAGCTGTTTTTT | TRBD1 | NA | TRBJ2-2 | TRBV11-2
CASSQVAGRTYNEQFF | TGTGCCAGCAGCCAAGTAGCGGGACGGACATACAATGAGCAGTTCTTC | TRBD2 | few | TRBJ2-1 | TRBV3-1/TRBV3-2
CASSALGGGNTGELFF | TGTGCCAGCAGCGCCCTTGGCGGGGGAAACACCGGGGAGCTGTTTTTT | TRBD2 | NA | TRBJ2-2 | TRBV11-2
CASSEMRDSGNTIYF | TGTGCCAGCAGTGAGATGCGGGACTCTGGAAACACCATATATTTT | NA | NA | TRBJ1-3 | TRBV6-1
CASRLAGTHEQYF | TGCGCCAGCAGGCTAGCGGGAACCCACGAGCAGTACTTC | TRBD2 | NA | TRBJ2-7 | TRBV5-1
CASSLDRVEQFF | TGTGCCAGCAGCTTGGACAGGGTAGAGCAGTTCTTC | NA | NA | TRBJ2-1 | TRBV5-4
CASSPVMVTGSYEQYF | TGTGCCAGCAGTCCTGTTATGGTAACAGGCTCCTACGAGCAGTACTTC | NA | NA | TRBJ2-7 | TRBV27
CASSVTVLAGVGAGELFF | TGTGCCAGCAGCGTAACTGTGTTGGCGGGAGTAGGTGCCGGGGAGCTGTTTTTT | TRBD2 | NA | TRBJ2-2 | TRBV9
CACCRDSNEKLFF | TGTGCCTGCTGCCGGGACAGTAATGAAAAACTGTTTTTT | TRBD1 | NA | TRBJ1-4 | TRBV2
CASSLMGTGSEKLFF | TGTGCCAGCAGCTTAATGGGGACAGGGAGTGAAAAACTGTTTTTT | TRBD1 | once | TRBJ1-4 | TRBV7-8
CASSLRPSAGQGSNNSPLHF | TGCGCCAGCAGCTTGAGGCCTTCGGCGGGACAGGGATCGAATAATTCACCCCTCCACTTT | TRBD1 | NA | TRBJ1-6 | TRBV5-1
CASSLMAQANEQFF | TGTGCCAGCAGCTTAATGGCTCAAGCGAATGAGCAGTTCTTC | NA | NA | TRBJ2-1 | TRBV7-2
CASSEARGKTEQYF | TGTGCCAGCAGTGAGGCCAGGGGTAAAACCGAGCAGTACTTC | NA | once | TRBJ2-7 | TRBV2